The 31 T cell receptor beta chains presented below share a single source sample, sequenced in a study of blood T cell repertoires in COVID-19. The protocol was immunoSEQ multiplex PCR, while the TCRdb copy is restricted to in-frame clones and leaves out a portion. The sample lists about 78,000 clones; 60% to 85% were seen once. The sample consisted of peripheral blood. These TCRs come from a human donor in a cohort sampled during active COVID-19.

The chain recombines TRBV6-5 with TRBJ1-2, with unresolved D. Germline CDR1 reads MNHEY; CDR2 reads SVGAGI. V was clipped by 5 bases and J by 2 bases, with 15 bases between them. This CDR3 spans 15 amino acids. The CDR3 reads CASSRAAKGNYGYTF. CDR3 DNA: TGTGCCAGCAGTAGAGCAGCGAAAGGAAACTATGGCTACACCTTC.

This clone was found once. The V gene is TRBV2, the J gene TRBJ1-6; D possibly corresponds to TRBD1 (6 bases). With 8 bases removed from V and 6 bases from J, the gap between germline ends came to 17 bases. Germline V CDR1 and CDR2: SNHLY, FYNNEI. The CDR3 totals 15 residues. The chain's CDR3 is CASVREGGFNSPLHF. In nucleotides, the CDR3 is TGTGCCAGCGTACGGGAGGGGGGATTTAATTCACCCCTCCACTTT. Full variable domain (missing parts from reference TRBV2 and TRBJ1-6): EPEVTQTPSHQVTQMGQEVILRCVPISNHLYFYWYRQILGQKVEFLVSFYNNEISEKSEIFDDQFSVERPDGSNFTLKIRSTKLEDSAMYFCASVREGGFNSPLHFGNGTRLTVT.

The gene calls are TRBV11-2 and TRBJ1-1; 8 bases align to TRBD1. Looked up from germline, CDR1 is SGHAT and CDR2 is FQNNGV. The V gene end was trimmed by 5 bases and the J gene end by 1 base; junction bases not matched to a gene: 9. The CDR3 runs to 16 residues. The CDR3 nucleotides read TGTGCCAGCAGCCTCAGGACAGGGAGCGGGAACACTGAAGCTTTCTTT. Its protein is CASSLRTGSGNTEAFF. The variable domain in full, with the rest retrieved from reference TRBV11-2 and TRBJ1-1, is EAGVAQSPRYKIIEKRQSVAFWCNPISGHATLYWYQQILGQGPKLLIQFQNNGVVDDSQLPKDRFSAERLKGVDSTLKIQPAKLEDSAVYLCASSLRTGSGNTEAFFGQGTRLTVV.

V usage is TRBV18 and J usage is TRBJ1-4; 7 nucleotides match TRBD1. Germline-derived CDR1 and CDR2 are KGHSH and LQKENI. Losses at the gene ends were 3 bases for V and 11 bases for J; bases not matched to a gene: 6. The length of the CDR3 is 13 residues. CDR3 region: CASSPSRGQKLFF. CDR3 coding DNA: TGTGCCAGCTCACCTTCAAGGGGGCAGAAACTGTTTTTT. The complete variable domain, with remaining parts taken from reference TRBV18 and TRBJ1-4, reads NAGVMQNPRHLVRRRGQEARLRCSPMKGHSHVYWYRQLPEEGLKFMVYLQKENIIDESGMPKERFSAEFPKEGPSILRIQQVVRGDSAAYFCASSPSRGQKLFFGSGTQLSVL.

V usage is TRBV10-3 and J usage is TRBJ1-5; the D is unclear. The CDR3 is 14 amino acids. Germline V CDR1 and CDR2: ENHRY, SYGVKD. V lost 4 bases and J lost 7, with 14 bases in between. Written as DNA, the CDR3 is TGTGCCATCAGTGGGCTCCAGACCGGGCAGCCCCAGCATTTT. Translation gives CAISGLQTGQPQHF.

This chain joins TRBV7-3 and TRBJ2-3; a weak D match, TRBD1 (6 bases). The CDR3 spans 15 residues. CDR1 is SGHTA, CDR2 FQGTGA, per germline. V dropped 0 bases and J dropped 5 bases, with 12 bases sitting between them. CDR3 amino acids: CASSLTLGAIDTQYF. Here the CDR3 DNA reads TGTGCCAGCAGCTTAACGTTGGGGGCGATAGATACGCAGTATTTT.

The V call is TRBV10-2, the J call TRBJ1-1; 9 nucleotides line up with TRBD1. V lost 3 bases to trimming and J lost 5 bases; unmatched junction nucleotides: 10. CDR3 length equals 16 residues. The V gene's germline CDR1 is WSHSY and CDR2 SAAADI. In DNA, the CDR3 is TGCGCCAGCAGTGATCGGACCGGGACAGGGACGACTGAAGCTTTCTTT. Protein: CASSDRTGTGTTEAFF.

J is TRBJ2-7 and V is TRBV15; 10 nucleotides align to TRBD2. V lost 1 base, J lost 6 bases, and 9 bases stayed unmatched. CDR3 length equals 16 residues. CDR1 is LNHNV and CDR2 is YYDKDF in the germline V gene (reference sequence). The CDR3 DNA reads as TGTGCCACCAGCAGAGGAGCTCTAGCGGGGGCCCCCGAGCAGTACTTC. Its protein product is CATSRGALAGAPEQYF.

The chain uses TRBV2 and TRBJ2-7, with TRBD1 matching over 9 bases. Germline V CDR1 and CDR2: SNHLY, FYNNEI. Losses at the gene ends were 3 bases for V and 5 bases for J; bases not matched to a gene: 8. CDR3 length: 15 residues. The CDR3 protein is CASSETGGAIHEQYF. DNA of the CDR3: TGTGCCAGCAGTGAGACAGGGGGGGCCATCCACGAGCAGTACTTC.

This clone has just a few counts. The chain recombines TRBV24-1 with TRBJ2-2; 12 positions agree with TRBD1. The CDR3 has 18 amino acids. Losses at the gene ends were 3 bases for V and 6 bases for J; bases not matched to a gene: 10. The germline V gene has CDR1 KGHDR and CDR2 SFDVKD. The CDR3 DNA follows: TGTGCCACCAGTGATGCCCCGGGACAGGGGGCGGTCGCCGGGGAGCTGTTTTTT. This gives the protein CATSDAPGQGAVAGELFF.

The chain carries TRBV6-2 or TRBV6-3 and TRBJ2-5; TRBD1 matches at 7 bases. J lost 5 bases, V lost 6 bases, and 9 bases had no gene match. The CDR3 consists of 14 residues. Germline values: CDR1 MNHEY, CDR2 SVGEGT. This CDR3 is CASSTDRAYETQYF. CDR3 in DNA: TGTGCCAGCAGCACCGACAGGGCCTACGAGACCCAGTACTTC.

The chain carries TRBV9 and TRBJ2-6, with 10 bases identical to TRBD2. Per the germline V gene, CDR1 is SGDLS and CDR2 is YYNGEE. V shed 1 base and J 5 bases; nucleotides not matched to a gene: 15. CDR3 size: 20 residues. The CDR3 region has the DNA TGTGCCAGCAGCGTAAGGAATGAACTAGCGGGGCCCCGCCGGGCCAACGTCCTGACTTTC. Encoded protein: CASSVRNELAGPRRANVLTF.

The V gene is TRBV6-1, the J gene TRBJ1-2; 9 positions agree with TRBD1. This CDR3 is built from 15 residues. V shed 2 bases and J 4 bases; nucleotides not matched to a gene: 5. Per the germline V gene, CDR1 is MNHNS and CDR2 is SASEGT. The CDR3 is CASSERRDRAYGYTF. Written as DNA, the CDR3 is TGTGCCAGCAGTGAACGCCGGGACAGGGCCTATGGCTACACCTTC.

V is TRBV29-1 and J is TRBJ2-7; a possible D gene is TRBD2 (6 bases). V lost 4 bases, J lost 7 bases, and 11 bases lay in between. The CDR3 is 11 amino acids. Looked up from germline, CDR1 is SQVTM and CDR2 is ANQGSEA. In DNA form, the CDR3 reads TGCAGCGTTGCGATGGGAGGAGAGCAGTACTTC. Its translation is CSVAMGGEQYF.

The chain recombines TRBV5-1 with TRBJ1-6; 9 positions match TRBD1. Unmatched junction bases numbered 10, after V lost 2 bases and J lost 10 bases. This CDR3 is built from 16 residues. The germline gives CDR1 SGHRS, CDR2 YFSETQ. The CDR3 spells CASSFGTGGEGSPLHF. As DNA, the CDR3 is TGCGCCAGCAGCTTTGGAACAGGGGGCGAGGGATCACCCCTCCACTTT.

V gene TRBV5-6 combines with J gene TRBJ2-3, with D uncertain. CDR1 and CDR2 from the germline V gene are SGHDT and YYEEEE. With 0 bases removed from V and 0 bases from J, the gap between germline ends came to 8 bases. The CDR3 has 15 residues. In nucleotides, the CDR3 is TGTGCCAGCAGCTTGGGTCAGACTAGCACAGATACGCAGTATTTT. This sequence encodes CASSLGQTSTDTQYF.

The rearrangement uses TRBV7-9 and TRBJ2-7, with D maybe TRBD1 (6 bases). The CDR3 runs to 15 residues. V was shortened by 4 bases and J by 3 bases, with 16 bases between the two germline ends. Germline V gives CDR1 SEHNR, CDR2 FQNEAQ (reference sequence). DNA for the CDR3: TGTGCCAGCAGCTCCGGACAGCAAAAGAACTACGAGCAGTACTTC. Protein: CASSSGQQKNYEQYF.

The gene calls are TRBV10-3 and TRBJ2-1; 9 bases line up with TRBD2. This CDR3 has 14 amino acids. The germline gives CDR1 ENHRY, CDR2 SYGVKD. V shed 7 bases, J shed 7 bases, and the junction held 8 bases outside the gene matches. The CDR3: CAINGRGGGNEQFF. The CDR3, as DNA: TGTGCCATCAATGGGCGGGGGGGCGGAAATGAGCAGTTCTTC.

The rearrangement joins TRBV19 to TRBJ2-5; 12 positions match TRBD2. V lost 7 bases and J lost 2; bases outside the gene matches: 5. The CDR3 runs to 15 residues. Germline V gene sequence: CDR1 LNHDA, CDR2 SQIVND (reference sequence). CDR3 loop: CASTPGLAGQETQYF. The CDR3 coding sequence is TGTGCCAGTACCCCGGGACTAGCGGGTCAAGAGACCCAGTACTTC.

The V call is TRBV6-1, the J call TRBJ2-6, with D uncertain. Germline assignment: CDR1 MNHNS and CDR2 SASEGT. CDR3 length: 15 amino acids. The V end lost 2 bases, the J end lost 0 bases, and 5 bases lay between the germline ends. The CDR3 loop reads CASSERSSGANVLTF. The CDR3, as DNA: TGTGCCAGCAGTGAAAGGAGCTCTGGGGCCAACGTCCTGACTTTC.

The chain has TRBV5-4 and TRBJ2-3; 13 nucleotides align to TRBD2. After removal of 9 bases from V and 3 bases from J, the junction contained 4 bases not matched to a gene. This CDR3 contains 14 residues. The germline gives CDR1 SGHNT, CDR2 YYREEE (reference sequence). CDR3 sequence (DNA): TGTGCCACCTCGACTAGCGGGGGGACAGATACGCAGTATTTT. The encoded protein is CATSTSGGTDTQYF.

In this sample, this clone turned up a few times. The V and J genes are TRBV6-1 and TRBJ2-7; D is uncertain. V was pared by 2 bases and J by 6 bases, with 11 bases between. The CDR3 has 13 amino acids. CDR1 is MNHNS, CDR2 SASEGT, per germline. CDR3: CASSELHTREQYF. The CDR3 bases are TGTGCCAGCAGTGAATTACACACCCGCGAGCAGTACTTC.

This clone was seen repeatedly, ten times or more. The chain is built from TRBV3-1 (or the pseudogene TRBV3-2) and TRBJ2-7; the D gene is possibly TRBD1 (5 bases). CDR1 is LGHDT and CDR2 is YNNKEL in the germline V gene (reference sequence). This CDR3 is 13 amino acids long. V was clipped by 2 bases and J by 3 bases, with 8 bases between them. The CDR3 protein is CASSQRGVYEQYF. The CDR3 region has the DNA TGTGCCAGCAGCCAAAGGGGCGTCTACGAGCAGTACTTC.

This clone was seen a few times. The chain has TRBV9 and TRBJ2-1; D is unclear. The CDR3 runs 15 residues. The germline gives CDR1 SGDLS, CDR2 YYNGEE. Trimming cost V 0 bases and J 6 bases, with 13 bases left between them. Here the CDR3 DNA reads TGTGCCAGCAGCGTAGAACCCACCAGTATCAATGAGCAGTTCTTC. It codes for CASSVEPTSINEQFF.

This clone was counted a single time. The chain joins TRBV19 to TRBJ1-4, with D possibly being TRBD1 (5 bases). The CDR3 contains 17 residues. CDR1 and CDR2 (germline): LNHDA, SQIVND (reference sequence). The V gene lost 6 bases and the J gene lost 4 bases, with 21 bases spanning the gap. CDR3 region: CASSQKGSGGLNEKLFF. CDR3 DNA: TGTGCCAGTAGCCAAAAGGGGAGCGGAGGGCTTAATGAAAAACTGTTTTTT.

V gene TRBV7-2 combines with J gene TRBJ2-7; D not resolved. Trimming took off 3 bases at V and 4 bases at J, with 13 bases between the two ends. The CDR3 length is 14 residues. Germline assignment: CDR1 SGHTA and CDR2 FQGNSA. The DNA for the CDR3 is TGTGCCAGCAGCTTTCGACACGGTCCGTACGAGCAGTACTTC. Residues: CASSFRHGPYEQYF.

The chain joins TRBV2 to TRBJ1-6, with a possible D match to TRBD1 (5 bases). The CDR3 is 15 residues long. The germline V and J ends were trimmed by 1 base and 10 bases, with 14 bases remaining between them. Germline V lookup: CDR1 SNHLY, CDR2 FYNNEI. CDR3 amino acids: CASSEVRAGRSPLHF. In DNA, the CDR3 is TGTGCCAGCAGTGAAGTTCGGGCAGGGCGCTCACCCCTCCACTTT.

CDR3 sequence reads: CASSPGTGRDSYGYTF. In DNA form, the CDR3 reads TGTGCCAGCAGCCCCGGGACAGGGAGGGACTCCTATGGCTACACCTTC. This sequence joins TRBV5-8 and TRBJ1-2, with 9 bases lining up with TRBD1. The CDR3 covers 16 residues. CDR1 is SGHTS, CDR2 YDEGEE, per germline. V lost 4 bases, J lost 4 bases, and 11 bases stayed unmatched.

This chain connects TRBV6-5 to TRBJ2-7; D is undetermined. With 5 bases removed from V and 5 bases from J, the gap between germline ends came to 10 bases. Germline V gene lookup returns CDR1 MNHEY and CDR2 SVGAGI. This CDR3 is 12 amino acids long. This chain's CDR3 is CASSPALNEQYF. CDR3 sequence (DNA): TGTGCCAGCAGTCCGGCACTAAACGAGCAGTACTTC.

This sequence joins TRBV15 and TRBJ1-6; no clear D. V was pared by 0 bases and J by 7 bases, with 4 bases between. CDR1 and CDR2 (germline): LNHNV, YYDKDF (reference sequence). The CDR3 runs 13 residues. The CDR3 is CATSRDRNSPLHF. The CDR3 DNA reads TGTGCCACCAGCAGAGACCGGAATTCACCCCTCCACTTT. Full variable domain (outside the CDR3, taken from reference TRBV15 and TRBJ1-6): DAMVIQNPRYQVTQFGKPVTLSCSQTLNHNVMYWYQQKSSQAPKLLFHYYDKDFNNEADTPDNFQSRRPNTSFCFLDIRSPGLGDTAMYLCATSRDRNSPLHFGNGTRLTVT.

The chain is built from TRBV9 and TRBJ2-7; no reliable D call. The CDR3 loop spans 14 amino acids. With 3 bases removed from V and 2 bases from J, the gap between germline ends came to 12 bases. Looked up from germline, CDR1 is SGDLS and CDR2 is YYNGEE. The CDR3: CASSGSPTTYEQYF. CDR3 sequence (DNA): TGTGCCAGCAGCGGTAGTCCGACAACCTACGAGCAGTACTTC.